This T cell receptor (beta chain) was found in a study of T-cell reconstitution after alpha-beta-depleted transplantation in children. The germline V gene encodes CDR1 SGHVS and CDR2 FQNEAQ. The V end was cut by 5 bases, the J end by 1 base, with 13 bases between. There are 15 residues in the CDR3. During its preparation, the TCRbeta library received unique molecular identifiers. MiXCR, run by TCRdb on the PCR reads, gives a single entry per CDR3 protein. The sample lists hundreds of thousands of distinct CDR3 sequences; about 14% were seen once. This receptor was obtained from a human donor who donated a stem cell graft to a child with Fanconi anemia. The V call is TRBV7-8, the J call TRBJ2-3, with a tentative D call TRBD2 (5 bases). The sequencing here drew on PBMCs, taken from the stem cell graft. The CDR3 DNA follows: TGTGCCAGCAGCGCCCTCCGGGGAGGCACAGATACGCAGTATTTT. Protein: CASSALRGGTDTQYF.